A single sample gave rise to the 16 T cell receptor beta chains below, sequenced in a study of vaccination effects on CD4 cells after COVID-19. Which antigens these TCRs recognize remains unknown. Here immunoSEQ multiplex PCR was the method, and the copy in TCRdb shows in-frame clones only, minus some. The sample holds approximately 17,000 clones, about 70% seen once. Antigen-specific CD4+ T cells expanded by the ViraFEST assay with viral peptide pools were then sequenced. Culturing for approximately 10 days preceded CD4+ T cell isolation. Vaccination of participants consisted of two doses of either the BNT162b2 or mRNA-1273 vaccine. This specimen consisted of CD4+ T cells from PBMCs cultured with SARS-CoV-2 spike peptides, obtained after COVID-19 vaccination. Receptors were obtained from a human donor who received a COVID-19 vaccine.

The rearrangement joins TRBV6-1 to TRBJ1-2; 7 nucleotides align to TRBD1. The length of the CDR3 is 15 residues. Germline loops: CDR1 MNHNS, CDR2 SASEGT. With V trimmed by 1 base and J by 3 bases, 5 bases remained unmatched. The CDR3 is CASSEVTGKDYGYTF. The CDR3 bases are TGTGCCAGCAGTGAAGTGACAGGGAAGGACTATGGCTACACCTTC.

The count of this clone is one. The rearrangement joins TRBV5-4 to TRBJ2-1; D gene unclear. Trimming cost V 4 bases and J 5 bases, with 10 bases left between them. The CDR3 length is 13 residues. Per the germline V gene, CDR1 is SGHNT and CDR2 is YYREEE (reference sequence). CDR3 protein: CASSPDSNNEQFF. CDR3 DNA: TGTGCCAGCAGCCCTGACTCGAACAATGAGCAGTTCTTC.

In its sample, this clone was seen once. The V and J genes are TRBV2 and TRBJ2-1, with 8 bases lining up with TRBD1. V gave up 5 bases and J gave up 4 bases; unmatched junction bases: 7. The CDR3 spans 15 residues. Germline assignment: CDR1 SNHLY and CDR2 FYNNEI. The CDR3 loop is CASSQEGTGYNEQFF. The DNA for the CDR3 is TGTGCCAGCAGTCAAGAGGGGACAGGATACAATGAGCAGTTCTTC.

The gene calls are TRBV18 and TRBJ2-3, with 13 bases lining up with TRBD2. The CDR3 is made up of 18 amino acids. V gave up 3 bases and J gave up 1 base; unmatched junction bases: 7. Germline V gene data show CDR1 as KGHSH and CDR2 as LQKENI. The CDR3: CASSPRTSGGRGTDTQYF. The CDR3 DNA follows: TGTGCCAGCTCACCTAGGACTAGCGGGGGCCGCGGCACAGATACGCAGTATTTT.

CDR3 sequence reads: CAISDGAFEAFF. The DNA for the CDR3 is TGTGCCATCAGTGATGGGGCATTTGAAGCTTTCTTT. The V and J genes are TRBV10-3 and TRBJ1-1; the D gene is possibly TRBD1 (5 bases). The CDR3 length is 12 residues. Germline lookup yields CDR1 ENHRY and CDR2 SYGVKD. The germline V and J ends were trimmed by 3 bases and 7 bases, with 9 bases remaining between them.

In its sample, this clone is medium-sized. The CDR3 is CASSQSGSGSTNEKLFF. As DNA, the CDR3 is TGTGCCAGCAGCCAAAGCGGTTCAGGGTCAACTAATGAAAAACTGTTTTTT. The chain combines TRBV3-1 (or the pseudogene TRBV3-2) with TRBJ1-4, with D perhaps matching TRBD1 (5 bases). CDR1 is LGHDT, CDR2 YNNKEL, per germline (reference sequence). The length of the CDR3 is 17 residues. Trimming shortened V by 2 bases and J by 0 bases, and 13 bases separated the two germline ends.

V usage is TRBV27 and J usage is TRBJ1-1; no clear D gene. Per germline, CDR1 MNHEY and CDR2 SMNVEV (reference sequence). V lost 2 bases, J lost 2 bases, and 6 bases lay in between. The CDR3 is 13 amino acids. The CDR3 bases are TGTGCCAGCAGTTTAAGGCTAAACACTGAAGCTTTCTTT. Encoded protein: CASSLRLNTEAFF.

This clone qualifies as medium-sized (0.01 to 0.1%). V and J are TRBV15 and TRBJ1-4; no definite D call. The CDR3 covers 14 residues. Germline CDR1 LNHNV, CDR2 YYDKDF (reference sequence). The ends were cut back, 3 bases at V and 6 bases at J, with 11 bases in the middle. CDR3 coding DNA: TGTGCCACCAGCAGGGGCACGGAGGATGAAAAACTGTTTTTT. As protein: CATSRGTEDEKLFF.

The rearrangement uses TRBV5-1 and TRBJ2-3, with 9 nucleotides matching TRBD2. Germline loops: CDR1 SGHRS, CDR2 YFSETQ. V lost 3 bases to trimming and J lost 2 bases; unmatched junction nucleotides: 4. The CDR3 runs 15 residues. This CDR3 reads CASSSQRGDTDTQYF. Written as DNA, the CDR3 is TGCGCCAGCAGCTCTCAGCGGGGGGACACAGATACGCAGTATTTT. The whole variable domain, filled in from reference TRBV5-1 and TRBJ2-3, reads KAGVTQTPRYLIKTRGQQVTLSCSPISGHRSVSWYQQTPGQGLQFLFEYFSETQRNKGNFPGRFSGRQFSNSRSEMNVSTLELGDSALYLCASSSQRGDTDTQYFGPGTRLTVL.

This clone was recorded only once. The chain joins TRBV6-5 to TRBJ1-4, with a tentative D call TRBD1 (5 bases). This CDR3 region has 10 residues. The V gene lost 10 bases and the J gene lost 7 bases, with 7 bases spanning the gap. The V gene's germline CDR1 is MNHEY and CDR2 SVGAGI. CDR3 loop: CAIGGEKLFF. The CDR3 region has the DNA TGTGCCATCGGGGGTGAAAAACTGTTTTTT.

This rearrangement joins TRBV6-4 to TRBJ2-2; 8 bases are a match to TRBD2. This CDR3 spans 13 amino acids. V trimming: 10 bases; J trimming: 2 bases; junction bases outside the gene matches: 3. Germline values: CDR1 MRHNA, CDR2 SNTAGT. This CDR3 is CATRGGNTGELFF. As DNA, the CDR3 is TGTGCCACCCGGGGGGGTAACACCGGGGAGCTGTTTTTT.

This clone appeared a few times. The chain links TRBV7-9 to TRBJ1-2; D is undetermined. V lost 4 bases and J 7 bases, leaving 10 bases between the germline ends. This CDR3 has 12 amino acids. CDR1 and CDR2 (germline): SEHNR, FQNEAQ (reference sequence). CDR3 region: CASSSAVGGYTF. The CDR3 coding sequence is TGTGCCAGCAGCTCGGCGGTTGGTGGCTACACCTTC.

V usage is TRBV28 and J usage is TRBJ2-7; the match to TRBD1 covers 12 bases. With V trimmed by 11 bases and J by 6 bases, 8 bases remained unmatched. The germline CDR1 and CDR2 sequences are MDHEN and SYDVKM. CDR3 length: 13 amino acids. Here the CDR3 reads CAGRDRGQSEQYF. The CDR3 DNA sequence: TGTGCCGGCCGGGACAGGGGGCAGAGCGAGCAGTACTTC.

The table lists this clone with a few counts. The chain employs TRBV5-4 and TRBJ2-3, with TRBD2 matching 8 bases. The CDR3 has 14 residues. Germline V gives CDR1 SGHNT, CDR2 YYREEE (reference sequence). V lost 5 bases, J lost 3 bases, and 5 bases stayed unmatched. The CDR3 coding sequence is TGTGCCAGCAGTACGGGGGGGGTGACAGATACGCAGTATTTT. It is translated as CASSTGGVTDTQYF.

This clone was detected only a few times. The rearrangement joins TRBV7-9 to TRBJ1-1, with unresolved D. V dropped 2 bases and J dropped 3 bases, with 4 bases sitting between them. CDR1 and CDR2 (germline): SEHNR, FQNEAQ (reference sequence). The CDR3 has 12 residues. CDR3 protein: CASSLSHTEAFF. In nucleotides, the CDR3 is TGTGCCAGCAGCTTATCGCACACTGAAGCTTTCTTT.

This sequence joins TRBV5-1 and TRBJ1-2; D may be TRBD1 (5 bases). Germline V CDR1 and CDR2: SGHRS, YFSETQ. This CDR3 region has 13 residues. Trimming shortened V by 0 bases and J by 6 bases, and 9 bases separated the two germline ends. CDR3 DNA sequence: TGCGCCAGCAGCTTGGGCTGGGGGGATGGCTACACCTTC. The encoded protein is CASSLGWGDGYTF.